This T cell receptor beta chain is drawn from a study of blood T cell repertoires in COVID-19. Whole-study context: Acute and convalescent COVID-19 samples came from the United States, Italy and Spain. Sources were T cells, B-cell-depleted T cells, or PBMCs; the material itself was cDNA or gDNA.

Trimming at V came to 6 bases and at J to 4 bases, leaving 6 bases not matched to a gene. The CDR3 length is 14 residues. CDR1 and CDR2 (germline): MNHEY, SVGAGI. Grouping used clinical history reported by participants in a survey and questionnaire. Recovery meant two consecutive negative NP/OP PCR tests, professional clearance, or resolved symptoms. This clone came up once. The data were produced by immunoSEQ multiplex PCR, yet TCRdb's version contains in-frame clones alone and is incomplete. The table shows more than 250,000 clones, with around nine tenths occurring only once. The rearrangement joins TRBV6-5 to TRBJ1-5, with 7 bases identical to TRBD1. Sequencing was carried out using PBMCs or T cells enriched from blood (not recorded which). The receptor was derived from a woman aged 35 to 49 who had recovered from COVID-19. In nucleotides, the CDR3 is TGTGCCAGCAGCCGGACAGGATTTAATCAGCCCCAGCATTTT. It encodes CASSRTGFNQPQHF.